This T cell receptor beta chain was obtained from a study of blood T cell repertoires in COVID-19. Study-level information: COVID-19 samples, acute and convalescent, were from the United States, Italy and Spain.

Original handling: Estimates of nucleated cell counts were drawn from the amplification of reference gene primers. Some clones are missing from TCRdb's copy, which holds only in-frame ones; the method was immunoSEQ multiplex PCR. The V and J calls and clone size are taken from that table; D and trimming were inferred from the DNA. This sample has some 250,000 clones, with 70% to 90% found just once. CDR3 length: 18 amino acids. With V trimmed by 6 bases and J by 8 bases, 24 bases remained unmatched. Germline assignment: CDR1 SQVTM and CDR2 ANQGSEA. The receptor's source is a man aged 30-40 years who had recovered from COVID-19. Specimen: peripheral blood. This chain links TRBV29-1 with TRBJ1-4; TRBD1 agrees at 7 bases. The CDR3: CSVPEVMGQLRGREKLFF. CDR3 DNA sequence: TGCAGCGTCCCAGAGGTTATGGGACAGTTAAGGGGTCGCGAAAAACTGTTTTTT.